The 23 T cell receptor beta chains listed next were all sequenced from one sample in a study of cytomegalovirus exposure and HLA in healthy donors. The PCR used 60 Vbeta and 13 Jbeta primers. The assay was immunoSEQ multiplex PCR, and TCRdb's table has in-frame clones only and misses some. The table lists about 190,000 clones, 75% to 85% of them singletons, with around 2.1% in the top ten. Sequenced: PBMCs. The receptor source for this set is a woman under 30 in good health and CMV-seropositive.

The chain has TRBV15 and TRBJ2-3; 7 nucleotides agree with TRBD2. V lost 1 base and J lost 4; bases outside the gene matches: 2. Germline V gene data show CDR1 as LNHNV and CDR2 as YYDKDF (reference sequence). The CDR3 sequence is 14 residues long. CDR3 amino acids: CATSRGGGADTQYF. The CDR3 DNA is TGTGCCACCAGCAGAGGGGGAGGGGCAGATACGCAGTATTTT.

The V call is TRBV28, the J call TRBJ1-2; TRBD1 is a possible D gene (6 bases). The ends were cut back, 4 bases at V and 1 base at J, with 22 bases in the middle. Germline CDR1 MDHEN, CDR2 SYDVKM. The CDR3 extends over 18 amino acids. CDR3 coding DNA: TGTGCCAGCAGTTCCATAGGGGACACCTTTTACCTTAACTATGGCTACACCTTC. Amino acid sequence: CASSSIGDTFYLNYGYTF.

The chain couples TRBV5-4 to TRBJ2-3, with 8 bases that match TRBD2. The V gene's germline CDR1 is SGHNT and CDR2 YYREEE (reference sequence). The V gene end was trimmed by 2 bases and the J gene end by 4 bases; junction bases not matched to a gene: 3. This CDR3 is built from 14 residues. The CDR3 reads CASSFGLASDTQYF. In DNA form, the CDR3 reads TGTGCCAGCAGCTTCGGACTAGCATCAGATACGCAGTATTTT.

This rearrangement joins TRBV19 to TRBJ1-1; TRBD1 matches 8 bases. Trimming took 7 bases from V and 8 from J; bases not matched to a gene: 12. In germline, CDR1 is LNHDA, CDR2 SQIVND (reference sequence). The CDR3 has 14 residues. Written as DNA, the CDR3 is TGTGCCAGTACCTTGACAGGGGCGAGTCCCGAAGCTTTCTTT. This gives the protein CASTLTGASPEAFF.

The chain carries TRBV5-4 and TRBJ2-3; the D gene is possibly TRBD2 (6 bases). Germline V gene lookup returns CDR1 SGHNT and CDR2 YYREEE (reference sequence). Trimming took off 4 bases at V and 0 bases at J, with 15 bases between the two ends. The CDR3 extends over 16 amino acids. In nucleotides, the CDR3 is TGTGCCAGCAGCCCCCTCCCTCTAGCGAGCACAGATACGCAGTATTTT. It codes for CASSPLPLASTDTQYF.

The rearrangement links TRBV5-1 to TRBJ2-2, with D perhaps TRBD2 (5 bases). Deletions cut 6 bases from V and 9 bases from J, with 12 bases between. CDR3 length: 12 residues. Germline-derived CDR1 and CDR2 are SGHRS and YFSETQ. CDR3 loop: CASKLEGRELFF. CDR3 in DNA: TGCGCCAGCAAACTAGAAGGCCGGGAGCTGTTTTTT.

The J gene is TRBJ1-4, the V gene TRBV28; D is possibly TRBD1 (6 bases). The ends were cut back, 8 bases at V and 11 bases at J, with 18 bases in the middle. Germline CDR1 MDHEN, CDR2 SYDVKM. This CDR3 comprises 13 residues. The CDR3 DNA is TGTGCCAGCGGCGGCCGGCAGGGGAAGAAACTGTTTTTT. It specifies CASGGRQGKKLFF.

The chain employs TRBV4-1 and TRBJ2-1; 7 bases agree with TRBD2. CDR1 and CDR2 from the germline V gene are MGHRA and YSYEKL. The CDR3 extends over 15 amino acids. V lost 4 bases, J lost 1 base, and 4 bases stayed unmatched. In nucleotides, the CDR3 is TGCGCCAGCAGCCCGGCGGGGGTTTCCTACAATGAGCAGTTCTTC. Its protein product is CASSPAGVSYNEQFF.

The gene calls are TRBV7-9 and TRBJ2-3; D not certain. Trimming cost V 5 bases and J 5 bases, with 5 bases left between them. The CDR3 extends over 11 amino acids. Looked up from germline, CDR1 is SEHNR and CDR2 is FQNEAQ (reference sequence). The CDR3 is CASSPVDTQYF. In DNA, the CDR3 is TGTGCCAGCAGCCCGGTAGATACGCAGTATTTT.

The chain couples TRBV5-4 to TRBJ1-2, with 7 bases matching TRBD1. V was clipped by 2 bases and J by 8 bases; unmatched bases: 15. In germline, CDR1 is SGHNT, CDR2 YYREEE (reference sequence). The CDR3 sequence is 16 residues long. The CDR3 DNA sequence: TGTGCCAGCAGCTTCGCCGGGACAGAACGAGGGAACGGCTACACCTTC. Translated, it gives CASSFAGTERGNGYTF.

J is TRBJ2-2 and V is TRBV6-4, with TRBD2 as a possible D gene (6 bases). The ends were cut back, 4 bases at V and 4 bases at J, with 16 bases in the middle. From germline, CDR1 is MRHNA and CDR2 SNTAGT. CDR3 size: 16 residues. CDR3 in amino acids: CASSALGGAVTGELFF. As DNA, the CDR3 is TGTGCCAGCAGTGCCCTTGGCGGGGCGGTCACCGGGGAGCTGTTTTTT.

The sample holds one count of this clone. Here the CDR3 reads CASSSNRDSNKQNGYTF. As DNA, the CDR3 is TGTGCCAGCAGTTCTAACCGGGACAGCAACAAACAGAATGGCTACACCTTC. The J gene is TRBJ1-2, the V gene TRBV7-9; 7 bases fit TRBD1. Germline V gives CDR1 SEHNR, CDR2 FQNEAQ (reference sequence). After removal of 6 bases from V and 6 bases from J, the junction contained 19 bases not matched to a gene. The length of the CDR3 is 17 residues.

The rearrangement uses TRBV5-6 and TRBJ1-4; 9 bases fit TRBD1. This CDR3 contains 17 residues. V lost 7 bases, J lost 3 bases, and 13 bases stayed unmatched. In germline, CDR1 is SGHDT, CDR2 YYEEEE. Written as DNA, the CDR3 is TGTGCCAGCTGCGGGTCCGGGACAGGGTGCCCTAATGAAAAACTGTTTTTT. Translating gives CASCGSGTGCPNEKLFF.

The rearrangement uses TRBV6-6 and TRBJ1-1; TRBD1 aligns across 9 bases. The V gene end was trimmed by 4 bases and the J gene end by 2 bases; junction bases not matched to a gene: 8. CDR3 length equals 16 residues. From germline, CDR1 is MNHNY and CDR2 SVGAGI (reference sequence). The CDR3 DNA reads as TGTGCCAGCAGTTTAGACAGGGGGGAGACCAACACTGAAGCTTTCTTT. Translated: CASSLDRGETNTEAFF.

The V gene is TRBV9, the J gene TRBJ2-7, with D maybe TRBD1 (7 bases). The CDR3 consists of 14 residues. Trimming stripped 0 bases from V and 7 bases from J, with 14 bases between. CDR1 and CDR2 from the germline V gene are SGDLS and YYNGEE. The CDR3 region has the DNA TGTGCCAGCAGCGTAGGGAGGGGGCGATATGAGCAGTACTTC. Its protein is CASSVGRGRYEQYF.

The rearrangement uses TRBV30 and TRBJ2-2; TRBD1 might be the D (5 bases). The germline CDR1 and CDR2 sequences are GTSNPN and SVGIG (reference sequence). Trimming removed 0 bases at V and 2 bases at J, with 13 bases between. The CDR3 contains 16 residues. The CDR3 loop reads CAWSVPGRVNTGELFF. As DNA, the CDR3 is TGTGCCTGGAGTGTACCGGGCAGGGTCAACACCGGGGAGCTGTTTTTT.

The chain combines TRBV6-1 with TRBJ1-5; weak D call: TRBD1 (6 bases). The CDR3 sequence is 17 residues long. Trimming stripped 4 bases from V and 0 bases from J, with 16 bases between. Germline V gene data show CDR1 as MNHNS and CDR2 as SASEGT. CDR3 bases: TGTGCCAGCAGTGCGAGACGACAGGCCGGTAGCAATCAGCCCCAGCATTTT. This translates into CASSARRQAGSNQPQHF.

V is TRBV5-6 and J is TRBJ1-6; 9 nucleotides match TRBD1. The CDR3 is 15 amino acids. Germline loops: CDR1 SGHDT, CDR2 YYEEEE. With 2 bases clipped from V and 7 bases from J, the junction kept 4 bases outside the gene matches. As DNA, the CDR3 is TGTGCCAGCAGCTTTCCAGACAGGGGGAATTCACCCCTCCACTTT. As protein: CASSFPDRGNSPLHF. Supplemented by reference TRBV5-6 and TRBJ1-6, the full variable domain reads DAGVTQSPTHLIKTRGQQVTLRCSPKSGHDTVSWYQQALGQGPQFIFQYYEEEERQRGNFPDRFSGHQFPNYSSELNVNALLLGDSALYLCASSFPDRGNSPLHFGNGTRLTVT.

The chain joins TRBV27 to TRBJ2-3, with unresolved D. Germline V CDR1 and CDR2: MNHEY, SMNVEV (reference sequence). The CDR3 sequence is 14 residues long. V was shortened by 5 bases and J by 4 bases, with 13 bases between the two germline ends. CDR3 in DNA: TGTGCCAGCAGTCCTATTTTGGTGGCAGATACGCAGTATTTT. Translating gives CASSPILVADTQYF.

The V gene is TRBV5-4, the J gene TRBJ1-1, with D tentatively TRBD1 (6 bases). This CDR3 is 14 amino acids long. Germline lookup yields CDR1 SGHNT and CDR2 YYREEE (reference sequence). Deletions cut 4 bases from V and 3 bases from J, with 13 bases between. Written as DNA, the CDR3 is TGTGCCAGCAGCCCCCTAGGGGGTGACACTGAAGCTTTCTTT. Residues: CASSPLGGDTEAFF.

The V gene is TRBV27, the J gene TRBJ1-1, with 10 bases that match TRBD1. This CDR3 comprises 15 residues. The J segment lost 5 bases and the V segment lost 4 bases, leaving 7 bases of the junction unmatched. The germline V gene encodes CDR1 MNHEY and CDR2 SMNVEV (reference sequence). The CDR3 reads CASSSPGTGVTEAFF. CDR3 nucleotide sequence: TGTGCCAGCAGTTCTCCCGGGACAGGGGTTACTGAAGCTTTCTTT.

This clone was observed a single time. The chain links TRBV5-4 to TRBJ2-6, with D unclear. Germline CDR1 is SGHNT and CDR2 is YYREEE (reference sequence). V was clipped by 2 bases and J by 0 bases, with 9 bases between them. CDR3 length equals 16 residues. CDR3 bases: TGTGCCAGCAGCTTTGGAGCGAGCTCTGGGGCCAACGTCCTGACTTTC. Residues: CASSFGASSGANVLTF.

As regards this clone: The junction departs from germline at one end; a sequencing error may be responsible. The chain is built from TRBV7-9 and TRBJ2-3; D might be TRBD2 (5 bases). The CDR3 loop spans 15 amino acids. Looked up from germline, CDR1 is SEHNR and CDR2 is FQNEAQ (reference sequence). The CDR3: CSSSLARSDTDTQYF. Here the CDR3 DNA reads TGTTCCAGCAGCTTAGCGCGGTCAGATACAGATACGCAGTATTTT.